This T cell receptor beta chain was found in a study of shared clonotypes between healthy human individuals. Naive CD8 populations comprised CD45RO-negative cells positively selected for CCR7, excluding terminally differentiated effector memory CD45RA+ cells. Here immunoSEQ multiplex PCR was the method, and the copy in TCRdb shows in-frame clones only, minus some. The sample holds about 2 million clones, about 95% seen once. CDR1 SGHRS and CDR2 YFSETQ come from the germline V gene. V lost 0 bases, J lost 4 bases, and 14 bases lay in between. The CDR3 has 15 amino acids. The sequenced sample consisted of naive CD8+ T cells sorted from blood. The clonotype was recovered from a man between 18 and 35 years old in good health. The rearrangement joins TRBV5-1 to TRBJ2-7; D remains ambiguous. In DNA form, the CDR3 reads TGCGCCAGCAGCTTGGACCCGGGCCTTTTATACGAGCAGTACTTC. Its translation: CASSLDPGLLYEQYF.